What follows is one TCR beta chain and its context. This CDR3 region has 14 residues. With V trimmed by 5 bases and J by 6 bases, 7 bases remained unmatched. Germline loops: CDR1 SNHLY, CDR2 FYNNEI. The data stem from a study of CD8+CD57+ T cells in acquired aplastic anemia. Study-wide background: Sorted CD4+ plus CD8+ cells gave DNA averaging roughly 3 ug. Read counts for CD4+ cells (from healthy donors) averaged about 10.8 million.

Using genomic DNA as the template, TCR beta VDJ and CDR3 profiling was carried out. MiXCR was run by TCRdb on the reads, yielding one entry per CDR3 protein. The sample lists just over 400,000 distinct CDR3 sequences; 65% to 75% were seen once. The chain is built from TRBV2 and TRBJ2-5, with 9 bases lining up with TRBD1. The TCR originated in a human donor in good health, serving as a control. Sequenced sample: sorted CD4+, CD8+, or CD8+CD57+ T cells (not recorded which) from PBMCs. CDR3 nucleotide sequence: TGTGCCAGCAGTTGGGACAGGGTAGAACAGACCCAGTACTTC. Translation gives CASSWDRVEQTQYF.